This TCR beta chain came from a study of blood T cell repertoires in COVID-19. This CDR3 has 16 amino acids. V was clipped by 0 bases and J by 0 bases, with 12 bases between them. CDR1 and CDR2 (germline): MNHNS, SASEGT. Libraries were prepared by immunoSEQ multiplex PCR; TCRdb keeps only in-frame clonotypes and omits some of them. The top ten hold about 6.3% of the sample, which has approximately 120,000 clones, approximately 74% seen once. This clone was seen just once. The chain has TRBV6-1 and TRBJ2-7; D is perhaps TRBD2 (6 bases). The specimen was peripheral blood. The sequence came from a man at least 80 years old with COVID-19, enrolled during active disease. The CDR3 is CASSEAGLAPSYEQYF. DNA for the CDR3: TGTGCCAGCAGTGAAGCTGGGCTAGCGCCCTCCTACGAGCAGTACTTC.